This T cell receptor (beta chain) was identified during a study of graft-versus-host responses after intestinal transplantation. Study background: Each of the recipients got a multivisceral, liver-intestinal, or isolated intestinal transplant. Findings and limits, study-wide: Present in recipient marrow, GvH clones included some that appeared first in ileum or blood.

TCRdb's table, derived via immunoSEQ multiplex PCR, lists solely in-frame clones and lacks some. The table has almost 85,000 clones, 91% seen once; the top ten hold 0.1%. A note on this clone: As yet, its antigen is unknown.

Material: unstimulated CD4+ T cells sorted from spleen or lymph node cells, obtained before intestinal transplant. The clonotype was recovered from a human donor who received an intestinal transplant.

CDR3 DNA: TGTGCCAGCAGCCTACTGAATCTGGGAGGGGAGACCCAGTACTTC. It specifies CASSLLNLGGETQYF. The chain uses TRBV2 and TRBJ2-5, with 7 bases lining up with TRBD2. Germline trimming cut 6 bases from V and 5 bases from J; bases unmatched to any gene: 12. The germline V gene has CDR1 SNHLY and CDR2 FYNNEI. CDR3 size: 15 residues. Variable domain in full (rest from reference TRBV2 and TRBJ2-5): EPEVTQTPSHQVTQMGQEVILRCVPISNHLYFYWYRQILGQKVEFLVSFYNNEISEKSEIFDDQFSVERPDGSNFTLKIRSTKLEDSAMYFCASSLLNLGGETQYFGPGTRLLVL.